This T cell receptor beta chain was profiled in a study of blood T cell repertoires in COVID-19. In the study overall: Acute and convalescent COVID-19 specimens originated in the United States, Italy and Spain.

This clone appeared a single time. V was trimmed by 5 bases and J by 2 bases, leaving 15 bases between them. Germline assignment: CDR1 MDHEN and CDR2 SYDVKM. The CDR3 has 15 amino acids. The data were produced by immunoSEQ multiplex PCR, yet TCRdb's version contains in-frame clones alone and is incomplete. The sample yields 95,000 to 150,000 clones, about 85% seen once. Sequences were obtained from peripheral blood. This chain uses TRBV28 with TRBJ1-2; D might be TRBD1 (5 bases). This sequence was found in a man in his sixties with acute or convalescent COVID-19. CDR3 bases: TGTGCCAGCAGTCACCTCGGAGGGGTGAACTATGGCTACACCTTC. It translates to CASSHLGGVNYGYTF.